This TCR beta chain comes out of a study of blood T cell repertoires in COVID-19. Turning to the study itself: Donors in the United States, Italy and Spain gave samples during acute or convalescent COVID-19. T cells, B-cell-depleted T cells, or PBMCs supplied cDNA or gDNA.

The length of the CDR3 is 14 residues. The J segment lost 5 bases and the V segment lost 4 bases, leaving 5 bases of the junction unmatched. CDR1 is SGHRS, CDR2 YFSETQ, per germline. Source study methods: Amplification of reference gene primers provided the estimated nucleated cell counts. Clones were read by immunoSEQ multiplex PCR, and TCRdb kept only the in-frame ones, dropping some. V and J calls plus clone size are reproduced from that table; the DNA served to infer D and trimming. Altogether about 290,000 clones are present, roughly 89% being singletons, with the ten largest covering about 4.6%.

The sample taken for sequencing was peripheral blood. The sequence was collected from a middle-aged man with acute or convalescent COVID-19. The gene calls are TRBV5-1 and TRBJ2-2; TRBD1 matches at 7 bases. CDR3 region: CASSPRQGTGELFF. CDR3 coding DNA: TGCGCCAGCAGCCCAAGACAGGGAACCGGGGAGCTGTTTTTT.